These 3 T cell receptor beta chains share one sample of origin, sequenced in a study of blood T cell repertoires in COVID-19. Method: immunoSEQ multiplex PCR; TCRdb's copy keeps in-frame clones and lacks some. The top ten clones hold over 10% of a sample with more than 75,000 clones, about four fifths of them seen once. Sample: peripheral blood. The receptors were sampled from a human donor in a cohort sampled during active COVID-19.

J is TRBJ1-2 and V is TRBV12-3 or TRBV12-4, with 8 nucleotides matching TRBD1. V shed 6 bases and J 3 bases; nucleotides not matched to a gene: 3. This CDR3 is built from 13 residues. CDR3 in DNA: TGTGCCAGCAGCCAGGACAGGGACTATGGCTACACCTTC. Translation: CASSQDRDYGYTF.

J is TRBJ1-1 and V is TRBV12-3 or TRBV12-4, with 7 nucleotides matching TRBD1. Trimming at V came to 6 bases and at J to 4 bases, leaving 5 bases not matched to a gene. CDR3 length equals 13 residues. This chain's CDR3 is CASSFGQATEAFF. The CDR3 nucleotides are TGTGCCAGCAGCTTTGGACAGGCCACTGAAGCTTTCTTT.

In nucleotides, the CDR3 is TGCGCCAGCAGCGACGGGACAGGGGTTAGCGAGCAGTTCTTC. Translated, it gives CASSDGTGVSEQFF. The chain couples TRBV5-1 to TRBJ2-1; 10 positions agree with TRBD1. The germline V gene has CDR1 SGHRS and CDR2 YFSETQ. The V and J ends lost 4 bases and 10 bases, in that order; junction bases with no gene match: 8. This CDR3 comprises 14 residues.